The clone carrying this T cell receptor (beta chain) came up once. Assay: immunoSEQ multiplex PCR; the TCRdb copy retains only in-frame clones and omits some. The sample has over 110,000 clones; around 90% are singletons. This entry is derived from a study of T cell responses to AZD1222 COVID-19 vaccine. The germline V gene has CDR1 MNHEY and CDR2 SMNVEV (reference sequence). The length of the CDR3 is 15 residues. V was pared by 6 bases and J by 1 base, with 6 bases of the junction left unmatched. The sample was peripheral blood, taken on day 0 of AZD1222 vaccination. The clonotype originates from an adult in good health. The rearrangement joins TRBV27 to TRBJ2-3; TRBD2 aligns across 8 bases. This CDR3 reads CASRSLTSGTDTQYF. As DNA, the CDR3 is TGTGCCAGCAGATCTCTGACTAGCGGCACAGATACGCAGTATTTT.